One sample yielded the 9 T cell receptor beta chains listed below, sequenced in a study of blood T cell repertoires in COVID-19. Using immunoSEQ multiplex PCR, the repertoire was profiled, and TCRdb retains in-frame clones only, with some absent. The sample holds about 68,000 clones, about 82% seen once. Sequencing used peripheral blood. The receptors shown here come from a man aged 45-60 years with acute or convalescent COVID-19.

The rearrangement joins TRBV19 to TRBJ1-2; perhaps TRBD1 as D (6 bases). From germline, CDR1 is LNHDA and CDR2 SQIVND (reference sequence). The germline V and J ends were trimmed by 2 bases and 7 bases, with 14 bases remaining between them. The CDR3 has 14 amino acids. CDR3 sequence reads: CASSIQQGTGGYTF. The CDR3 DNA reads as TGTGCCAGTAGTATACAACAGGGCACAGGTGGCTACACCTTC.

The V call is TRBV19, the J call TRBJ1-5; D is perhaps TRBD1 (5 bases). In germline, CDR1 is LNHDA, CDR2 SQIVND (reference sequence). There are 14 residues in the CDR3. Trimming cost V 5 bases and J 4 bases, with 12 bases left between them. The CDR3 DNA follows: TGTGCCAGTAGTGGGGTGACAGCTAATCAGCCCCAGCATTTT. This translates into CASSGVTANQPQHF.

J is TRBJ1-2 and V is TRBV28; 7 bases map to TRBD1. Germline trimming cut 10 bases from V and 2 bases from J; bases unmatched to any gene: 10. The CDR3 sequence is 14 residues long. CDR1 and CDR2 from the germline V gene are MDHEN and SYDVKM. The CDR3 bases are TGTGCCATCGAGGAGGGGGCGTTCAACTATGGCTACACCTTC. Translating it yields CAIEEGAFNYGYTF.

The chain uses TRBV7-3 and TRBJ1-3, with 7 bases aligning to TRBD1. The CDR3 is 15 amino acids. In germline, CDR1 is SGHTA, CDR2 FQGTGA. The trim removed 2 bases at V and 3 bases at J, leaving 4 bases unmatched. The CDR3 bases are TGTGCCAGCAGCTTATCAGGGGGTATTGGAAACACCATATATTTT. It translates to CASSLSGGIGNTIYF. Complete variable domain (other parts from reference TRBV7-3 and TRBJ1-3): GAGVSQTPSNKVTEKGKYVELRCDPISGHTALYWYRQSLGQGPEFLIYFQGTGAADDSGLPNDRFFAVRPEGSVSTLKIQRTERGDSAVYLCASSLSGGIGNTIYFGEGSWLTVV.

The CDR3 reads CATQFEGPYGYTF. In nucleotides, the CDR3 is TGTGCCACCCAATTCGAGGGTCCCTATGGCTACACCTTC. This chain uses TRBV12-3 or TRBV12-4 with TRBJ1-2; D unclear. The CDR3 extends over 13 amino acids. Trimming removed 10 bases at V and 4 bases at J, with 16 bases between.

This chain uses TRBV6-1 with TRBJ2-2, with TRBD1 as a possible D gene (6 bases). Germline V gives CDR1 MNHNS, CDR2 SASEGT. The CDR3 length is 15 residues. V shed 3 bases and J shed 6 bases, with 14 bases lying between them. DNA for the CDR3: TGTGCCAGCAGTGACCCCCAGGGGAGTCCCGGGGAGCTGTTTTTT. Encoded protein: CASSDPQGSPGELFF.

V usage is TRBV27 and J usage is TRBJ2-7, with no clear D. The CDR3 loop spans 14 amino acids. Trimming cost V 0 bases and J 2 bases, with 8 bases left between them. From germline, CDR1 is MNHEY and CDR2 SMNVEV (reference sequence). The CDR3 DNA reads as TGTGCCAGCAGTTTATCTATGAGTACCTACGAGCAGTACTTC. Protein sequence: CASSLSMSTYEQYF.

The rearrangement uses TRBV28 and TRBJ1-1; 9 bases match TRBD1. Germline CDR1 is MDHEN and CDR2 is SYDVKM. CDR3 length: 15 residues. V dropped 3 bases and J dropped 9; count of bases not matched to a gene: 11. Written as DNA, the CDR3 is TGTGCCAGCAGTTTGTCCACAGGGGGCGCGGTTAAAGCTTTCTTT. Its translation is CASSLSTGGAVKAFF.

The chain is built from TRBV27 and TRBJ2-1; D might be TRBD2 (5 bases). Germline V gives CDR1 MNHEY, CDR2 SMNVEV (reference sequence). Between the trimmed V and J ends, which lost 5 bases and 2 bases, there was a span of 10 bases. CDR3 length: 14 residues. The CDR3 DNA sequence: TGTGCCAGCAGTCCGGGAACTACCTACAATGAGCAGTTCTTC. Its protein product is CASSPGTTYNEQFF.